Following are 21 T cell receptor beta chains from one sample sequenced in a study of blood T cell repertoires in COVID-19. The assay was immunoSEQ multiplex PCR, and TCRdb's table has in-frame clones only and misses some. The table has 70,000 or so clones, 80% seen once. The sequenced material came from peripheral blood. These receptor sequences come from a middle-aged man with COVID-19, enrolled during active disease.

The chain recombines TRBV10-3 with TRBJ2-7, with a tentative D call TRBD2 (5 bases). This CDR3 comprises 14 residues. Germline lookup yields CDR1 ENHRY and CDR2 SYGVKD. The V and J ends lost 0 bases and 5 bases respectively, with 11 bases between them. The CDR3 sequence is CAISESPRADEQYF. The DNA for the CDR3 is TGTGCCATCAGTGAGTCACCCCGAGCGGACGAGCAGTACTTC.

The chain carries TRBV5-4 and TRBJ2-2, with 13 bases matching TRBD2. Germline CDR1 reads SGHNT; CDR2 reads YYREEE (reference sequence). With 4 bases clipped from V and 5 bases from J, the junction kept 8 bases outside the gene matches. The CDR3 consists of 17 residues. The DNA of the CDR3 is TGTGCCAGCAGCCTGGGACTAGCGGGACGGCGGACCGGGGAGCTGTTTTTT. It specifies CASSLGLAGRRTGELFF. Drawing the rest from reference TRBV5-4 and TRBJ2-2, the complete variable domain is ETGVTQSPTHLIKTRGQQVTLRCSSQSGHNTVSWYQQALGQGPQFIFQYYREEENGRGNFPPRFSGLQFPNYSSELNVNALELDDSALYLCASSLGLAGRRTGELFFGEGSRLTVL.

A few counts support this clone. The chain combines TRBV2 with TRBJ2-1, with 11 bases matching TRBD1. From germline, CDR1 is SNHLY and CDR2 FYNNEI. V was clipped by 6 bases and J by 8 bases; unmatched bases: 9. The CDR3 is made up of 15 amino acids. The CDR3 coding sequence is TGTGCCAGCAGCGCGGACAGGGGGCAGAGCGATGAGCAGTTCTTC. It translates to CASSADRGQSDEQFF.

The V and J genes are TRBV5-1 and TRBJ2-5, with TRBD1 identical over 7 bases. The V gene's germline CDR1 is SGHRS and CDR2 YFSETQ. This CDR3 is 13 amino acids long. With 4 bases clipped from V and 5 bases from J, the junction kept 5 bases outside the gene matches. CDR3 in DNA: TGCGCCAGCAGCCTTGGACAGGTCGAGACCCAGTACTTC. Translation: CASSLGQVETQYF.

The chain recombines TRBV10-2 with TRBJ2-7; TRBD2 matches 7 bases. With 8 bases clipped from V and 7 bases from J, the junction kept 8 bases outside the gene matches. Germline CDR1 is WSHSY and CDR2 is SAAADI. The CDR3 length is 12 residues. CDR3 nucleotide sequence: TGCGCCAGCGGTACCGGGGGGAGGGAGCAGTACTTC. Translated: CASGTGGREQYF.

The chain combines TRBV5-1 with TRBJ2-1, with no clear D. Germline V gene data show CDR1 as SGHRS and CDR2 as YFSETQ. CDR3 length equals 13 residues. Trimming took 3 bases from V and 7 from J, leaving 11 bases between them. The CDR3 region has the DNA TGCGCCAGCAGCTCTACCCCCGGGAATGAGCAGTTCTTC. It encodes CASSSTPGNEQFF.

This clone appeared once. The chain uses TRBV11-2 and TRBJ2-5; D perhaps matches TRBD2 (6 bases). CDR3 length equals 15 residues. V was trimmed by 0 bases and J by 5 bases, leaving 13 bases between them. Germline V gene lookup returns CDR1 SGHAT and CDR2 FQNNGV. The CDR3 reads CASSLDSQRVETQYF. The CDR3, as DNA: TGTGCCAGCAGCTTAGACTCCCAGCGGGTGGAGACCCAGTACTTC.

This clone showed up just once. The gene calls are TRBV3-1 (or the pseudogene TRBV3-2) and TRBJ2-7; 7 bases agree with TRBD2. Germline-derived CDR1 and CDR2 are LGHDT and YNNKEL (reference sequence). CDR3 length equals 13 residues. V trimming: 1 base; J trimming: 6 bases; junction bases outside the gene matches: 3. Written as DNA, the CDR3 is TGTGCCAGCAGCCAAGGACTAGCTGGCGAGCAGTACTTC. Amino acid sequence: CASSQGLAGEQYF.

This clone was seen more than once but under ten times. J is TRBJ2-7 and V is TRBV5-5; a possible D gene is TRBD1 (6 bases). V lost 4 bases and J lost 7, with 15 bases in between. Germline loops: CDR1 SGHKS, CDR2 YYEKEE (reference sequence). The CDR3 totals 13 residues. The CDR3 nucleotides are TGTGCCAGCAGCCTGGCAGTCCAGGGGGAGCAGTACTTC. Protein: CASSLAVQGEQYF. Full variable domain (missing parts from reference TRBV5-5 and TRBJ2-7): DAGVTQSPTHLIKTRGQQVTLRCSPISGHKSVSWYQQVLGQGPQFIFQYYEKEERGRGNFPDRFSARQFPNYSSELNVNALLLGDSALYLCASSLAVQGEQYFGPGTRLTVT.

The chain carries TRBV29-1 and TRBJ2-3; maybe TRBD2 (6 bases). Germline V gene data show CDR1 as SQVTM and CDR2 as ANQGSEA. The CDR3 contains 13 residues. With 5 bases removed from V and 1 base from J, the gap between germline ends came to 10 bases. CDR3 DNA: TGCAGCGTTATGGAGCGGGGCACAGATACGCAGTATTTT. Protein sequence: CSVMERGTDTQYF.

This chain connects TRBV4-1 to TRBJ1-6; 7 bases match TRBD1. CDR3 length equals 18 residues. The germline V gene encodes CDR1 MGHRA and CDR2 YSYEKL. V trimming: 3 bases; J trimming: 0 bases; junction bases outside the gene matches: 8. CDR3 region: CASSHTDRSSSYNSPLHF. As DNA, the CDR3 is TGCGCCAGCAGCCATACGGACAGGTCGAGCTCCTATAATTCACCCCTCCACTTT.

The V and J genes are TRBV9 and TRBJ2-1; TRBD2 might be the D (8 bases). This CDR3 has 16 amino acids. Trimming stripped 0 bases from V and 7 bases from J, with 17 bases between. In germline, CDR1 is SGDLS, CDR2 YYNGEE. Here the CDR3 DNA reads TGTGCCAGCAGCGTAGATGCGGGGGGCAGGGGGAATGAGCAGTTCTTC. This sequence encodes CASSVDAGGRGNEQFF.

As regards this clone: Within the sample, other DNA sequences also encode this same CDR3. This chain joins TRBV7-9 and TRBJ2-3; possible D gene TRBD2, 5 bases. V dropped 1 base and J dropped 0 bases, with 8 bases sitting between them. The CDR3 spans 15 residues. Germline V lookup: CDR1 SEHNR, CDR2 FQNEAQ (reference sequence). The CDR3 spells CASSLDGGSTDTQYF. Here the CDR3 DNA reads TGTGCCAGCAGCTTAGATGGAGGTAGCACAGATACGCAGTATTTT.

This clone was seen at least ten times. Other DNA sequences in the same sample also yield this CDR3. This sequence joins TRBV19 and TRBJ2-7; D is possibly TRBD1 (5 bases). The V and J ends lost 10 bases and 5 bases respectively, with 18 bases between them. Germline-derived CDR1 and CDR2 are LNHDA and SQIVND (reference sequence). The CDR3 covers 13 residues. The CDR3 DNA follows: TGTGCCACCTCGCATGGGCAGGGCGACGAGCAGTACTTC. Translated: CATSHGQGDEQYF.

The V gene is TRBV5-1, the J gene TRBJ1-3; D gene unclear. V lost 0 bases and J lost 2, with 6 bases in between. The CDR3 is made up of 14 amino acids. CDR1 and CDR2 from the germline V gene are SGHRS and YFSETQ. DNA of the CDR3: TGCGCCAGCAGCTTGGGCTCTACTGGAAACACCATATATTTT. This encodes CASSLGSTGNTIYF.

CDR3 DNA: TGTGCCAGCAGTTTTTTCAGGGAAAACGGACACTACGAGCAGTACTTC. This gives the protein CASSFFRENGHYEQYF. The chain has TRBV28 and TRBJ2-7; maybe TRBD1 (5 bases). The germline V gene has CDR1 MDHEN and CDR2 SYDVKM. The ends were cut back, 3 bases at V and 3 bases at J, with 18 bases in the middle. The CDR3 runs to 16 residues.

A remark on this clone: This sample also contains other DNA sequences that code for the same CDR3. The V gene is TRBV7-2, the J gene TRBJ2-5, with TRBD1 matching 8 bases. V dropped 1 base and J dropped 5; count of bases not matched to a gene: 6. This CDR3 is 15 amino acids long. Germline V CDR1 and CDR2: SGHTA, FQGNSA. CDR3 in DNA: TGTGCCAGCAGCTTAGAGGCAGGGGGCCAGGAGACCCAGTACTTC. It yields the protein CASSLEAGGQETQYF.

The J gene is TRBJ2-5, the V gene TRBV5-4; 7 nucleotides match TRBD2. Germline CDR1 and CDR2: SGHNT and YYREEE (reference sequence). The CDR3 runs 12 residues. With V trimmed by 4 bases and J by 3 bases, 0 bases remained unmatched. In DNA form, the CDR3 reads TGTGCCAGCAGCCGGGGGGAAGAGACCCAGTACTTC. This sequence encodes CASSRGEETQYF.

This clone counts as medium-sized. The chain has TRBV15 and TRBJ2-5; possibly TRBD2 for D (6 bases). The V gene lost 4 bases and the J gene lost 4 bases, with 10 bases spanning the gap. This CDR3 contains 13 residues. Germline assignment: CDR1 LNHNV and CDR2 YYDKDF (reference sequence). CDR3 in amino acids: CATSILAGETQYF. CDR3 nucleotide sequence: TGTGCCACCAGCATACTAGCAGGAGAGACCCAGTACTTC.

This clone showed up just a few times. The J gene is TRBJ2-1, the V gene TRBV20-1; 9 positions match TRBD1. V was clipped by 3 bases and J by 6 bases; unmatched bases: 9. The germline gives CDR1 DFQATT, CDR2 SNEGSKA (reference sequence). This CDR3 spans 15 amino acids. This CDR3 reads CSASAGTGFGNEQFF. DNA for the CDR3: TGCAGTGCTAGTGCCGGGACAGGGTTTGGCAATGAGCAGTTCTTC.

The rearrangement uses TRBV7-6 and TRBJ2-7; a weak D match, TRBD1 (5 bases). Germline V lookup: CDR1 SGHVS, CDR2 FNYEAQ. The length of the CDR3 is 13 residues. Deletions cut 4 bases from V and 2 bases from J, with 9 bases between. The CDR3 DNA follows: TGTGCCAGCAGCTCGACAGCCACCTACGAGCAGTACTTC. This codes for CASSSTATYEQYF.